The 22 T cell receptor beta chains presented below share a single source sample, sequenced in a study of blood T cell repertoires in COVID-19. Clones were read by immunoSEQ multiplex PCR, and TCRdb kept only the in-frame ones, dropping some. The sample gives 110,000 to 150,000 clones, 78% of which show up once; 1.9% is in the top ten. The sample consisted of peripheral blood. These receptor sequences come from a woman aged 55-69 years with acute or convalescent COVID-19.

The CDR3 DNA reads as TGTGCCAGCAGTGAAGCAGCAGGGAAGGTCAACGCCCGGCCCGGGGAGCTGTTTTTT. Residues: CASSEAAGKVNARPGELFF. The rearrangement links TRBV6-1 to TRBJ2-2; TRBD1 is a possible D gene (5 bases). In germline, CDR1 is MNHNS, CDR2 SASEGT. V lost 0 bases to trimming and J lost 6 bases, with 23 bases between them. This CDR3 is 19 amino acids long.

V is TRBV19 and J is TRBJ1-1; 9 nucleotides match TRBD1. Germline CDR1 is LNHDA and CDR2 is SQIVND (reference sequence). The CDR3 length is 14 residues. Germline trimming cut 7 bases from V and 0 bases from J; bases unmatched to any gene: 3. The CDR3 sequence is CASKGQGLNTEAFF. In DNA, the CDR3 is TGTGCCAGTAAAGGACAGGGGCTGAACACTGAAGCTTTCTTT.

The chain employs TRBV3-1 (or the pseudogene TRBV3-2) and TRBJ1-3, with a possible D match to TRBD1 (6 bases). V lost 6 bases to trimming and J lost 0 bases, with 9 bases between them. The CDR3 totals 14 residues. CDR1 and CDR2 from the germline V gene are LGHDT and YNNKEL (reference sequence). This chain's CDR3 is CASSPDSSGNTIYF. CDR3 nucleotide sequence: TGTGCCAGCAGTCCGGACAGCTCTGGAAACACCATATATTTT.

J is TRBJ2-7 and V is TRBV10-3; D gene uncertain. The ends were cut back, 4 bases at V and 2 bases at J, with 18 bases in the middle. This CDR3 spans 16 amino acids. Germline assignment: CDR1 ENHRY and CDR2 SYGVKD. CDR3 amino acids: CAISVSFPGSTYEQYF. Written as DNA, the CDR3 is TGTGCCATCAGTGTATCTTTCCCAGGTAGTACCTACGAGCAGTACTTC.

The V gene is TRBV5-1, the J gene TRBJ2-3, with 7 bases matching TRBD1. The CDR3 extends over 15 amino acids. V shed 4 bases and J 3 bases; nucleotides not matched to a gene: 8. Germline lookup yields CDR1 SGHRS and CDR2 YFSETQ. The CDR3 sequence: CASSETRGITDTQYF. The CDR3 DNA follows: TGCGCCAGCAGCGAAACCAGGGGGATAACAGATACGCAGTATTTT. Full variable domain (outside the CDR3, taken from reference TRBV5-1 and TRBJ2-3): KAGVTQTPRYLIKTRGQQVTLSCSPISGHRSVSWYQQTPGQGLQFLFEYFSETQRNKGNFPGRFSGRQFSNSRSEMNVSTLELGDSALYLCASSETRGITDTQYFGPGTRLTVL.

This chain joins TRBV6-5 and TRBJ2-1, with TRBD2 as a possible D gene (6 bases). Germline lookup yields CDR1 MNHEY and CDR2 SVGAGI. The CDR3 is 16 residues long. The V and J ends lost 0 bases and 7 bases respectively, with 16 bases between them. CDR3 DNA: TGTGCCAGCAGTTACTCGGCCGGGACTGGCCTAAATGAGCAGTTCTTC. Its protein is CASSYSAGTGLNEQFF.

V usage is TRBV28 and J usage is TRBJ1-1; the D gene is possibly TRBD1 (5 bases). Germline CDR1 reads MDHEN; CDR2 reads SYDVKM. Trimming took 5 bases from V and 7 from J, leaving 23 bases between them. The CDR3 has 16 amino acids. The CDR3 spells CASSMTLLRGEDEAFF. CDR3 sequence (DNA): TGTGCCAGCAGTATGACCCTCCTTAGGGGCGAGGATGAAGCTTTCTTT.

This clone was detected only a few times. The V gene is TRBV2, the J gene TRBJ1-2; 8 nucleotides line up with TRBD1. The trim removed 8 bases at V and 8 bases at J, leaving 10 bases unmatched. This CDR3 has 13 amino acids. Germline V CDR1 and CDR2: SNHLY, FYNNEI. The CDR3 region has the DNA TGTGCCAGCGGACAGGGTGACGTAGGCGGCTACACCTTC. Amino acids: CASGQGDVGGYTF.

The chain joins TRBV10-1 to TRBJ2-7; 9 bases map to TRBD2. With 4 bases clipped from V and 2 bases from J, the junction kept 9 bases outside the gene matches. Germline V gene lookup returns CDR1 WNHNN and CDR2 SYGVQD (reference sequence). The CDR3 sequence is 16 residues long. CDR3 sequence: CASSAPGLAIPYEQYF. CDR3 coding DNA: TGCGCCAGCAGTGCCCCGGGACTAGCCATACCCTACGAGCAGTACTTC.

The rearrangement joins TRBV11-2 to TRBJ2-2; tentatively, D is TRBD2 (6 bases). CDR3 length: 16 amino acids. Germline CDR1 SGHAT, CDR2 FQNNGV. V was pared by 4 bases and J by 6 bases, with 18 bases between. In nucleotides, the CDR3 is TGTGCCAGCAGCTCCTCTTCCCAGACGGGAGCCGGGGAGCTGTTTTTT. Translated: CASSSSSQTGAGELFF.

The chain combines TRBV5-6 with TRBJ1-2; 8 bases map to TRBD1. Germline CDR1 reads SGHDT; CDR2 reads YYEEEE. The CDR3 is 13 amino acids. V gave up 0 bases and J gave up 10 bases; unmatched junction bases: 5. The CDR3, as DNA: TGTGCCAGCAGCTTGGGACAGGGGAGGGTCTACACCTTC. Translating gives CASSLGQGRVYTF. Full variable domain (remainder filled in from reference TRBV5-6 and TRBJ1-2): DAGVTQSPTHLIKTRGQQVTLRCSPKSGHDTVSWYQQALGQGPQFIFQYYEEEERQRGNFPDRFSGHQFPNYSSELNVNALLLGDSALYLCASSLGQGRVYTFGSGTRLTVV.

The chain couples TRBV2 to TRBJ1-5; D is possibly TRBD1 (5 bases). Germline V gene data show CDR1 as SNHLY and CDR2 as FYNNEI. The CDR3 contains 15 residues. V was pared by 5 bases and J by 1 base, with 12 bases between. CDR3 sequence reads: CASSQGLESNQPQHF. The CDR3 DNA reads TGTGCCAGCAGTCAGGGTCTTGAGAGCAATCAGCCCCAGCATTTT.

This clone was seen a single time. The chain employs TRBV18 and TRBJ1-1; TRBD1 agrees at 7 bases. The CDR3 sequence is 17 residues long. From germline, CDR1 is KGHSH and CDR2 LQKENI. After removal of 6 bases from V and 4 bases from J, the junction contained 17 bases not matched to a gene. The CDR3 here is CASSYIPGQRRATEAFF. Written as DNA, the CDR3 is TGTGCCAGCTCCTACATCCCGGGACAGCGACGGGCCACTGAAGCTTTCTTT. Full variable domain (rest looked up from reference TRBV18 and TRBJ1-1): NAGVMQNPRHLVRRRGQEARLRCSPMKGHSHVYWYRQLPEEGLKFMVYLQKENIIDESGMPKERFSAEFPKEGPSILRIQQVVRGDSAAYFCASSYIPGQRRATEAFFGQGTRLTVV.

The chain has TRBV11-2 and TRBJ2-3; tentatively, D is TRBD2 (6 bases). The CDR3 totals 12 residues. Trimming cost V 5 bases and J 7 bases, with 10 bases left between them. The germline V gene has CDR1 SGHAT and CDR2 FQNNGV. Here the CDR3 DNA reads TGTGCCAGCAGCCCGGGGGTAAATACGCAGTATTTT. It is translated as CASSPGVNTQYF.

J is TRBJ2-7 and V is TRBV11-2; possibly TRBD1 for D (6 bases). The CDR3 runs 15 residues. The V gene lost 3 bases and the J gene lost 3 bases, with 15 bases spanning the gap. Germline loops: CDR1 SGHAT, CDR2 FQNNGV. The CDR3 is CASSFVGAGDYEQYF. CDR3 sequence (DNA): TGTGCCAGCAGCTTTGTAGGGGCAGGGGACTACGAGCAGTACTTC.

The chain employs TRBV21-1 and TRBJ1-1. TRBV21-1 is annotated as a pseudogene. The CDR3 contains 15 residues. The CDR3 DNA sequence: TGTGCCAGCAGCAAAGTCCATGCTCGGGGCACTGAAGCTTTCTTT. Translating it yields CASSKVHARGTEAFF.

The rearrangement joins TRBV19 to TRBJ1-4, with TRBD1 matching 8 bases. CDR3 length: 14 residues. J was trimmed by 0 bases and V by 7 bases; bases with no gene match: 1. Germline V lookup: CDR1 LNHDA, CDR2 SQIVND (reference sequence). This CDR3 reads CASTDRATNEKLFF. The CDR3 bases are TGTGCCAGTACGGACAGGGCAACTAATGAAAAACTGTTTTTT.

This rearrangement joins TRBV5-1 to TRBJ2-2; TRBD2 might be the D (6 bases). V was clipped by 5 bases and J by 0 bases, with 11 bases between them. CDR1 is SGHRS, CDR2 YFSETQ, per germline. The CDR3 has 15 residues. The CDR3: CASSFSGANTGELFF. The DNA of the CDR3 is TGCGCCAGCAGTTTTAGCGGAGCGAACACCGGGGAGCTGTTTTTT.

This sequence joins TRBV6-5 and TRBJ2-5; the match to TRBD2 covers 13 bases. The V gene's germline CDR1 is MNHEY and CDR2 SVGAGI. CDR3 size: 15 residues. V shed 5 bases, J shed 5 bases, and the junction held 5 bases outside the gene matches. The DNA of the CDR3 is TGTGCCAGCAGTCCCGGACTAGCGGGAGTTGAGACCCAGTACTTC. Protein product: CASSPGLAGVETQYF.

This chain links TRBV28 with TRBJ1-5; tentatively, D is TRBD1 (6 bases). Germline V gene sequence: CDR1 MDHEN, CDR2 SYDVKM. The CDR3 loop spans 16 amino acids. Trimming cost V 6 bases and J 2 bases, with 17 bases left between them. DNA for the CDR3: TGTGCCAGCAGCTCAGGACGGACAGAAGGCAATCAGCCCCAGCATTTT. Translating it yields CASSSGRTEGNQPQHF.

The chain uses TRBV27 and TRBJ2-1; 10 nucleotides agree with TRBD1. The CDR3 totals 15 residues. Germline values: CDR1 MNHEY, CDR2 SMNVEV (reference sequence). V lost 6 bases to trimming and J lost 8 bases; unmatched junction nucleotides: 10. This chain's CDR3 is CASRSRDRGVDEQFF. In nucleotides, the CDR3 is TGTGCCAGCAGGAGCCGGGACAGGGGAGTCGATGAGCAGTTCTTC.

This chain uses TRBV27 with TRBJ2-2, with 11 nucleotides matching TRBD2. J lost 7 bases, V lost 7 bases, and 5 bases had no gene match. The CDR3 spans 14 residues. Germline CDR1 MNHEY, CDR2 SMNVEV (reference sequence). The CDR3 protein is CASNLLAGVGELFF. CDR3 DNA: TGTGCCAGCAACTTACTAGCGGGAGTCGGGGAGCTGTTTTTT.